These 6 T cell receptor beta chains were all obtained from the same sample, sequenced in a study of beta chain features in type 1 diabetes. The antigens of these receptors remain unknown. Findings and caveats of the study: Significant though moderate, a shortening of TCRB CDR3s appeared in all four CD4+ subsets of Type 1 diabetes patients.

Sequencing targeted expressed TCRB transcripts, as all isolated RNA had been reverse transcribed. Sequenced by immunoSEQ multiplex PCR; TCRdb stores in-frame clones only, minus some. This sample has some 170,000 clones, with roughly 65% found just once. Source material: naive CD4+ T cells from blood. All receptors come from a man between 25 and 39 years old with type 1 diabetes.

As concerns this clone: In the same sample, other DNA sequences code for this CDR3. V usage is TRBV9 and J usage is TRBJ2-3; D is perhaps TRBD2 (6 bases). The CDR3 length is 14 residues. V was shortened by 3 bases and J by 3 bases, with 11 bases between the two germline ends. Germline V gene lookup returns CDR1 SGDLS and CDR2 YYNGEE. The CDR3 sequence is CASSAGTGTDTQYF. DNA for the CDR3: TGTGCCAGCAGCGCCGGGACTGGGACAGATACGCAGTATTTT.

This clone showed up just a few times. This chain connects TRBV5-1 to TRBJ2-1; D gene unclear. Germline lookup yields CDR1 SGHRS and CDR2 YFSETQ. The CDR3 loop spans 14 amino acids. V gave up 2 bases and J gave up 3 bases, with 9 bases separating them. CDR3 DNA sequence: TGCGCCAGCAGCTTTGGTCCGGACTACAATGAGCAGTTCTTC. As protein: CASSFGPDYNEQFF.

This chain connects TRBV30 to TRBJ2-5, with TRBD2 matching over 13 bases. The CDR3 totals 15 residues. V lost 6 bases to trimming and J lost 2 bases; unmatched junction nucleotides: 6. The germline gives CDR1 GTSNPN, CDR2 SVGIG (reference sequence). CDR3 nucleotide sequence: TGTGCCTGCACGACTAGCGGGGGGATGCAAGAGACCCAGTACTTC. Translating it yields CACTTSGGMQETQYF.

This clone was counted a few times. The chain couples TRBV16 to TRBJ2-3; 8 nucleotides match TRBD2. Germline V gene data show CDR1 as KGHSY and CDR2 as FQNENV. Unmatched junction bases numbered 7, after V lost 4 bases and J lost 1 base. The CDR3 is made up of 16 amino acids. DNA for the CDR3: TGTGCCAGCAGCCCCCTCGGAGCGGGGGGCACAGATACGCAGTATTTT. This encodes CASSPLGAGGTDTQYF.

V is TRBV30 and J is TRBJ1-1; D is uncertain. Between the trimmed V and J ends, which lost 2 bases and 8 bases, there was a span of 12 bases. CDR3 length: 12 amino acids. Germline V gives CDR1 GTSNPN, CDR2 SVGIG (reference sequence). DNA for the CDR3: TGTGCCTGGAGTTCATCCCACCTCGAAGCTTTCTTT. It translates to CAWSSSHLEAFF.

The chain's CDR3 is CASSVGTGAHYEQYF. The CDR3 region has the DNA TGCGCCAGCAGCGTCGGGACAGGGGCTCACTACGAGCAGTACTTC. The chain is built from TRBV5-1 and TRBJ2-7; 10 positions agree with TRBD1. The CDR3 extends over 15 amino acids. CDR1 and CDR2 (germline): SGHRS, YFSETQ. The V segment lost 4 bases and the J segment 3 bases; nucleotides outside the gene matches: 7.